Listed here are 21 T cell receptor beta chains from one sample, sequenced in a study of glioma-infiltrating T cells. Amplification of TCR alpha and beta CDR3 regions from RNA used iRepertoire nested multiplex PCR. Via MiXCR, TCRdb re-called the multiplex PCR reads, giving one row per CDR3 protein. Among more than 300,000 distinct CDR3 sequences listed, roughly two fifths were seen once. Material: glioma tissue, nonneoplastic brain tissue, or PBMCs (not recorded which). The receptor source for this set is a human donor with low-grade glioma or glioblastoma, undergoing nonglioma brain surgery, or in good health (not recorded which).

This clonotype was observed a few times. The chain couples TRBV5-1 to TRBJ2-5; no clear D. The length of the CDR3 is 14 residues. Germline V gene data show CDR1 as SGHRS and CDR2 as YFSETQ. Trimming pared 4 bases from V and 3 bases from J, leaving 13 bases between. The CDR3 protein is CASSLSRAKETQYF. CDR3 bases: TGCGCCAGCAGCCTTAGTAGGGCTAAAGAGACCCAGTACTTC.

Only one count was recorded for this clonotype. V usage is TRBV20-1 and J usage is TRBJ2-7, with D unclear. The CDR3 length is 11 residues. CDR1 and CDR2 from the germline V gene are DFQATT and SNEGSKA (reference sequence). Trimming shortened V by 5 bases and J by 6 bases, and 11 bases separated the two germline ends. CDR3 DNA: TGCAGTGCTCAGTTACCGGCCGAGCAGTACTTC. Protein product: CSAQLPAEQYF.

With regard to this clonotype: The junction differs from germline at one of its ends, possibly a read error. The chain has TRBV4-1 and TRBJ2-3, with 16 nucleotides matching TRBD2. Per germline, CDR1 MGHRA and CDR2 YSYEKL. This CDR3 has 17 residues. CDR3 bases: TGCGCCAGCAGCAAGGGACTAGCGGGAGGGAGCACAGGTACGCAGTATTTT. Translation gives CASSKGLAGGSTGTQYF.

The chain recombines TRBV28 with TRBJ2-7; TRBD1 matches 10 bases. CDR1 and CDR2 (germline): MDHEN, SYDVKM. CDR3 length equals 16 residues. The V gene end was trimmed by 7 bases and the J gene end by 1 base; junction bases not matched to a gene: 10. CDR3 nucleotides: TGTGCCAGCACTCCCAGGCCGGGACAGGGGTCCTACGAGCAGTACTTC. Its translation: CASTPRPGQGSYEQYF.

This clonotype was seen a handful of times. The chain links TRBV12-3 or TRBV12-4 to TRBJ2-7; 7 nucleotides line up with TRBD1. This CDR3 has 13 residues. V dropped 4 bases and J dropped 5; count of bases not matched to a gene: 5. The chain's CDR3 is CASSSQGFHEQYF. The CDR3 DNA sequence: TGTGCCAGCAGTTCACAGGGGTTCCACGAGCAGTACTTC.

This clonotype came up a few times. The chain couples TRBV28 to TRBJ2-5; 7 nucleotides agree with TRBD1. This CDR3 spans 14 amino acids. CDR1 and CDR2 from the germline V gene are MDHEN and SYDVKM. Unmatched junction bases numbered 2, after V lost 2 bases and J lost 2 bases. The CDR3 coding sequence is TGTGCCAGCAGTTTAGGACAGGCACAAGAGACCCAGTACTTC. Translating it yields CASSLGQAQETQYF.

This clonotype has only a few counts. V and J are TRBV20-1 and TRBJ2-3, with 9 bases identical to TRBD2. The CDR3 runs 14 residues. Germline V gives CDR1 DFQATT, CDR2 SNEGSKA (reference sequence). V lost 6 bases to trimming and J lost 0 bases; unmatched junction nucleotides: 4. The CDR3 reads CSALSGSSTDTQYF. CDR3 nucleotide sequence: TGCAGTGCCCTTAGCGGGAGTAGCACAGATACGCAGTATTTT.

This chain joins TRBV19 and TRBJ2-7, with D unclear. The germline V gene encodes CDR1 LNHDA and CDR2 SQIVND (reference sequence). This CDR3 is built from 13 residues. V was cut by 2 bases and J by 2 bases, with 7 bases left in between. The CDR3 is CASSIKPAYEQYF. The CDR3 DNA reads TGTGCCAGTAGTATAAAACCGGCCTACGAGCAGTACTTC.

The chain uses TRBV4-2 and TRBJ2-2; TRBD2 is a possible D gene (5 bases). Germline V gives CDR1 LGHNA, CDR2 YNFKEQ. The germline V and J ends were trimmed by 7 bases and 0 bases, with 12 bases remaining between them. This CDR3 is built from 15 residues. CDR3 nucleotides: TGTGCCAGCACCTCTCGGACTGCGAACACCGGGGAGCTGTTTTTT. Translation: CASTSRTANTGELFF.

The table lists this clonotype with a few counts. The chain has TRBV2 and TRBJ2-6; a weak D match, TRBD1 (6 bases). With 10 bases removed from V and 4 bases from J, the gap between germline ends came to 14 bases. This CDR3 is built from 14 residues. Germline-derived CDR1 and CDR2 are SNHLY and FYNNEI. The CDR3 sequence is CAIPAGDGANVLTF. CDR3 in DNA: TGTGCCATCCCCGCAGGGGACGGGGCCAACGTCCTGACTTTC.

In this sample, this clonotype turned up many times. This CDR3 reads CASSYVQVDEAFF. CDR3 nucleotides: TGTGCCAGCAGTTACGTGCAGGTAGACGAAGCTTTCTTT. This chain uses TRBV6-6 with TRBJ1-1; no reliable D call. V gave up 2 bases and J gave up 8 bases, with 12 bases separating them. CDR1 is MNHNY and CDR2 is SVGAGI in the germline V gene (reference sequence). CDR3 length: 13 residues.

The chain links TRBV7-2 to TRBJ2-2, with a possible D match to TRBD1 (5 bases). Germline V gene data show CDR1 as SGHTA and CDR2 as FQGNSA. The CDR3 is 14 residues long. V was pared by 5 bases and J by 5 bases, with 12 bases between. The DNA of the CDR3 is TGTGCCAGCAGCACAACAGGAAGGACCGGGGAGCTGTTTTTT. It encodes CASSTTGRTGELFF.

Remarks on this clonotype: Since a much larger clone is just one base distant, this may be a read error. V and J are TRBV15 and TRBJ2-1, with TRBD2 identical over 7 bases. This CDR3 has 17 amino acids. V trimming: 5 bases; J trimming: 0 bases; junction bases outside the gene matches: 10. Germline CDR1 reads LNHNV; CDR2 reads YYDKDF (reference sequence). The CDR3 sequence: CATSRTGDYISYNEQFF. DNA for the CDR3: TGTGCCACCAGCCGTACGGGGGACTACATCTCCTACAATGAGCAGTTCTTC. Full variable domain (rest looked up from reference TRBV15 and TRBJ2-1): DAMVIQNPRYQVTQFGKPVTLSCSQTLNHNVMYWYQQKSSQAPKLLFHYYDKDFNNEADTPDNFQSRRPNTSFCFLDIRSPGLGDTAMYLCATSRTGDYISYNEQFFGPGTRLTVL.

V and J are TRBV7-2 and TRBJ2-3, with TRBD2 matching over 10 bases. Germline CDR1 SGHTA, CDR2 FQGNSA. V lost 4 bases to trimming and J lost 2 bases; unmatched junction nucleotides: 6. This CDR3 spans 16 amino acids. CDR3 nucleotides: TGTACCAGCAGCTACGGGACTAGCGCTTACACAGATACGCAGTATTTT. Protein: CTSSYGTSAYTDTQYF.

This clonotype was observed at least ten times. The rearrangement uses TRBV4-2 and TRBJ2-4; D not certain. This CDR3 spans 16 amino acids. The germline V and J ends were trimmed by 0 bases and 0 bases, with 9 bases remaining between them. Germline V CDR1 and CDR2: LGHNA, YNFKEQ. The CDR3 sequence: CASSQDRSLAKNIQYF. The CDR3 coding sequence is TGTGCCAGCAGCCAAGACAGGTCCCTAGCCAAAAACATTCAGTACTTC.

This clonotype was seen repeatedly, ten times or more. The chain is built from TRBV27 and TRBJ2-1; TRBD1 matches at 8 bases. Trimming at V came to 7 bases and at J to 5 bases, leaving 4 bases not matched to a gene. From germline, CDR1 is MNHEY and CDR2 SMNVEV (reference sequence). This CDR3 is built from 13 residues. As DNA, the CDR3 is TGTGCCAGCATAGGACAGGGCGACAATGAGCAGTTCTTC. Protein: CASIGQGDNEQFF.

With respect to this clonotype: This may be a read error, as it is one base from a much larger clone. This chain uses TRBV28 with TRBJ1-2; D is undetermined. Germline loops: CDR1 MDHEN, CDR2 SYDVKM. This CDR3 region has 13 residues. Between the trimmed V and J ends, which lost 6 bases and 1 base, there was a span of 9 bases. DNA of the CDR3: TGTGCCAGCAGAGTCCTGGGTAACTATGGCTACACCTTC. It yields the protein CASRVLGNYGYTF.

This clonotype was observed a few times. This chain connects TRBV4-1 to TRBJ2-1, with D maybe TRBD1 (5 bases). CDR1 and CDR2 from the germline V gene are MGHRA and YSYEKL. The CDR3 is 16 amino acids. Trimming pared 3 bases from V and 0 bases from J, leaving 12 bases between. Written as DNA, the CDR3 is TGCGCCAGCAGCCAGTTGACAGTTAGCTCCTACAATGAGCAGTTCTTC. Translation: CASSQLTVSSYNEQFF.

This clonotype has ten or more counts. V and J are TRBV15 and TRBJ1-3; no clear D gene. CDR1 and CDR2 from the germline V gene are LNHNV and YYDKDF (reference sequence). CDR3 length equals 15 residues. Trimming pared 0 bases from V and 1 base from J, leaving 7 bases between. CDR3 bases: TGTGCCACCAGCAGAGATCAAGCGTCTGGAAACACCATATATTTT. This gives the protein CATSRDQASGNTIYF.

DNA for the CDR3: TGTGCCAGCAGTCCCCTGACAGGGAATAACTATGGCTACACCTTC. Translated, it gives CASSPLTGNNYGYTF. This chain joins TRBV2 and TRBJ1-2, with 7 bases aligning to TRBD1. CDR3 length equals 15 residues. In germline, CDR1 is SNHLY, CDR2 FYNNEI. Germline trimming cut 5 bases from V and 1 base from J; bases unmatched to any gene: 7. The full variable domain, rest sourced from reference TRBV2 and TRBJ1-2, is EPEVTQTPSHQVTQMGQEVILRCVPISNHLYFYWYRQILGQKVEFLVSFYNNEISEKSEIFDDQFSVERPDGSNFTLKIRSTKLEDSAMYFCASSPLTGNNYGYTFGSGTRLTVV.

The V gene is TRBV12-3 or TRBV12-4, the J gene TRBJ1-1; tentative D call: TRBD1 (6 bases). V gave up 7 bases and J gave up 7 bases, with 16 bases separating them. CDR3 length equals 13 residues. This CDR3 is CASITGGGSEAFF. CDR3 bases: TGTGCCAGCATCACCGGAGGGGGAAGTGAAGCTTTCTTT.